Following are 22 T cell receptor beta chains from one sample sequenced in a study of OX40 agonist ivuxolimab in advanced cancers. The method was the immunoSEQ multiplex PCR assay. TCRdb carries this immuneACCESS record with in-frame sequences only. Its versions omit some clonotypes, under half of them owing to an unresolved V gene in the studies checked, with the rest unexplained. The sample table records more than 80,000 clones; approximately 90% of these occur just once. In total, the top ten clones hold approximately 1.5% of the sample. The material sequenced was CD4+ or CD8+ T cells sorted from blood, taken in a trial of the OX40 agonist ivuxolimab. The receptors here all came from an adult with an advanced solid tumor such as melanoma, head and neck, liver or kidney cancer.

V gene TRBV19 combines with J gene TRBJ1-5; no clear D gene. The CDR3 spans 14 residues. Trimming stripped 4 bases from V and 5 bases from J, with 12 bases between. Germline values: CDR1 LNHDA, CDR2 SQIVND (reference sequence). In DNA, the CDR3 is TGTGCCAGTAGTACCTCCCTAAGCTATCAGCCCCAGCATTTT. Its translation: CASSTSLSYQPQHF.

V and J are TRBV30 and TRBJ2-7, with D maybe TRBD1 (6 bases). CDR1 and CDR2 from the germline V gene are GTSNPN and SVGIG (reference sequence). V was clipped by 4 bases and J by 5 bases, with 9 bases between them. The CDR3 contains 11 residues. CDR3 in amino acids: CAWTRGDEQYF. The CDR3 DNA sequence: TGTGCCTGGACCAGGGGCGACGAGCAGTACTTC.

V gene TRBV30 combines with J gene TRBJ1-5, with TRBD1 matching 9 bases. This CDR3 is built from 17 residues. V gave up 0 bases and J gave up 6 bases; unmatched junction bases: 12. CDR1 is GTSNPN and CDR2 is SVGIG in the germline V gene (reference sequence). CDR3 region: CAWSVGTGILRGQPQHF. The DNA for the CDR3 is TGTGCCTGGAGTGTAGGGACAGGGATCCTAAGAGGTCAGCCCCAGCATTTT.

This chain uses TRBV29-1 with TRBJ2-4; 8 nucleotides line up with TRBD2. Germline trimming cut 1 base from V and 5 bases from J; bases unmatched to any gene: 4. This CDR3 spans 14 amino acids. Germline CDR1 and CDR2: SQVTM and ANQGSEA. This chain's CDR3 is CSVEVGRVENIQYF. CDR3 sequence (DNA): TGCAGCGTTGAAGTCGGGAGGGTGGAAAACATTCAGTACTTC. The full variable domain, with the rest looked up from reference TRBV29-1 and TRBJ2-4, is SAVISQKPSRDICQRGTSLTIQCQVDSQVTMMFWYRQQPGQSLTLIATANQGSEATYESGFVIDKFPISRPNLTFSTLTVSNMSPEDSSIYLCSVEVGRVENIQYFGAGTRLSVL.

The chain is built from TRBV30 and TRBJ2-7, with no clear D. CDR3 size: 12 residues. The germline V and J ends were trimmed by 2 bases and 2 bases, with 7 bases remaining between them. Germline values: CDR1 GTSNPN, CDR2 SVGIG (reference sequence). In nucleotides, the CDR3 is TGTGCCTGGAGTCCCCACACCTACGAGCAGTACTTC. It encodes CAWSPHTYEQYF.

The chain links TRBV7-2 to TRBJ1-5; 7 bases fit TRBD1. The CDR3 sequence is 14 residues long. Germline CDR1 and CDR2: SGHTA and FQGNSA. V was pared by 5 bases and J by 6 bases, with 7 bases of the junction left unmatched. CDR3 loop: CASSTRQGTQPQHF. CDR3 nucleotides: TGTGCCAGCAGCACTAGACAGGGAACTCAGCCCCAGCATTTT.

This clone has just one count. The CDR3 loop is CASSIGQGLGETQYF. In DNA form, the CDR3 reads TGTGCCAGCAGCATAGGACAGGGTCTGGGGGAGACCCAGTACTTC. The genes are TRBV7-9 and TRBJ2-5; 8 bases align to TRBD1. The germline V gene encodes CDR1 SEHNR and CDR2 FQNEAQ (reference sequence). CDR3 length: 15 amino acids. The V segment lost 5 bases and the J segment 5 bases; nucleotides outside the gene matches: 10.

The gene calls are TRBV6-5 and TRBJ1-1, with D uncertain. V lost 6 bases and J lost 4, with 12 bases in between. The V gene's germline CDR1 is MNHEY and CDR2 SVGAGI. CDR3 length: 13 residues. The chain's CDR3 is CASSQRYFTEAFF. In DNA form, the CDR3 reads TGTGCCAGCAGCCAGAGGTATTTCACTGAAGCTTTCTTT.

This chain joins TRBV28 and TRBJ2-1; D might be TRBD1 (5 bases). The V end lost 5 bases, the J end lost 4 bases, and 15 bases lay between the germline ends. The CDR3 consists of 15 residues. Looked up from germline, CDR1 is MDHEN and CDR2 is SYDVKM. The CDR3 sequence is CASSPGRDRYNEQFF. DNA for the CDR3: TGTGCCAGCAGTCCCGGCAGGGATCGGTACAATGAGCAGTTCTTC.

V is TRBV5-4 and J is TRBJ1-2, with 8 positions matching TRBD1. Germline V gene data show CDR1 as SGHNT and CDR2 as YYREEE (reference sequence). The CDR3 is 14 amino acids. V shed 4 bases and J 8 bases; nucleotides not matched to a gene: 10. The CDR3 loop is CASSPRTGNFGYTF. In nucleotides, the CDR3 is TGTGCCAGCAGCCCACGGACAGGGAATTTCGGCTACACCTTC.

This chain joins TRBV14 and TRBJ1-2; no clear D gene. V shed 0 bases and J shed 7 bases, with 6 bases lying between them. The germline V gene has CDR1 SGHDN and CDR2 FVKESK. The CDR3 contains 12 residues. CDR3 region: CASSQDSFGYTF. Written as DNA, the CDR3 is TGTGCCAGCAGCCAAGATTCTTTTGGCTACACCTTC.

The chain uses TRBV11-2 and TRBJ2-1; 13 bases align to TRBD2. Germline CDR1 SGHAT, CDR2 FQNNGV. The V gene end was trimmed by 6 bases and the J gene end by 4 bases; junction bases not matched to a gene: 0. This CDR3 is built from 14 residues. The CDR3 bases are TGTGCCAGCAGACTAGCGGGGGGGTACAATGAGCAGTTCTTC. This translates into CASRLAGGYNEQFF.

The chain carries TRBV21-1 and TRBJ1-1; TRBD1 is the table's D call and was not checked against the DNA. TRBV21-1 has pseudogene status. The CDR3 extends over 16 amino acids. The DNA of the CDR3 is TGTGCCAGCAGCCCCCTGGTGAGGGGGCGGTGGACTGAAGCTTTCTTT. Amino acids: CASSPLVRGRWTEAFF.

This clone was counted only a few times. For the CDR3, the DNA is TGTGCCAGCAGTTTTATCGGAGAGGGGTGGGAGCAGTACTTC. Residues: CASSFIGEGWEQYF. This chain connects TRBV28 to TRBJ2-7; D is possibly TRBD1 or TRBD2 (5 bases each). V was clipped by 3 bases and J by 7 bases, with 16 bases between them. Germline CDR1 MDHEN, CDR2 SYDVKM. This CDR3 is 14 amino acids long. Filled out from reference TRBV28 and TRBJ2-7, the complete variable domain reads DVKVTQSSRYLVKRTGEKVFLECVQDMDHENMFWYRQDPGLGLRLIYFSYDVKMKEKGDIPEGYSVSREKKERFSLILESASTNQTSMYLCASSFIGEGWEQYFGPGTRLTVT.

The V and J genes are TRBV11-2 and TRBJ1-4; a weak D match, TRBD1 (5 bases). The CDR3 is made up of 16 amino acids. Looked up from germline, CDR1 is SGHAT and CDR2 is FQNNGV. V was trimmed by 0 bases and J by 7 bases, leaving 15 bases between them. Here the CDR3 reads CASSLEGGGIGEKLFF. The CDR3 DNA is TGTGCCAGCAGCTTAGAGGGGGGAGGTATTGGTGAAAAACTGTTTTTT.

The V gene is TRBV6-6, the J gene TRBJ2-1; TRBD2 matches 12 bases. J was trimmed by 7 bases and V by 2 bases; bases with no gene match: 6. Germline assignment: CDR1 MNHNY and CDR2 SVGAGI (reference sequence). This CDR3 has 16 amino acids. In DNA, the CDR3 is TGTGCCAGCAGTTACCCGCTAGCGGGGGGGTGGAATGAGCAGTTCTTC. Translating it yields CASSYPLAGGWNEQFF.

This clone occurred a few times. This chain uses TRBV18 with TRBJ1-1, with D unclear. This CDR3 has 13 residues. Germline values: CDR1 KGHSH, CDR2 LQKENI. V lost 6 bases and J 1 base, leaving 9 bases between the germline ends. The CDR3 spells CASSPAGNTEAFF. CDR3 nucleotide sequence: TGTGCCAGCTCGCCCGCCGGGAACACTGAAGCTTTCTTT.

This clone was picked up a small number of times. The chain has TRBV27 and TRBJ2-1, with D possibly TRBD1 on 6 matching bases. Germline values: CDR1 MNHEY, CDR2 SMNVEV (reference sequence). The V gene lost 3 bases and the J gene lost 9 bases, with 12 bases spanning the gap. This CDR3 has 13 residues. CDR3 region: CASSLGAWGEQFF. The CDR3 DNA is TGTGCCAGCAGTTTGGGGGCGTGGGGTGAGCAGTTCTTC.

The chain is built from TRBV5-6 and TRBJ1-2; tentative D call: TRBD1 (5 bases). V was pared by 2 bases and J by 2 bases, with 7 bases between. CDR1 is SGHDT and CDR2 is YYEEEE in the germline V gene. The CDR3 loop spans 13 amino acids. CDR3 in amino acids: CASSFPGNYGYTF. DNA for the CDR3: TGTGCCAGCAGCTTTCCAGGGAACTATGGCTACACCTTC.

This chain joins TRBV5-4 and TRBJ2-1; 11 bases agree with TRBD2. This CDR3 has 16 amino acids. The germline CDR1 and CDR2 sequences are SGHNT and YYREEE (reference sequence). Losses at the gene ends were 0 bases for V and 5 bases for J; bases not matched to a gene: 4. In DNA form, the CDR3 reads TGTGCCAGCAGCTTGGGTCTAGCGGGGGGAAACAATGAGCAGTTCTTC. It yields the protein CASSLGLAGGNNEQFF.

This clone was found a few times. J is TRBJ2-5 and V is TRBV5-1; tentatively, D is TRBD2 (5 bases). Trimming pared 4 bases from V and 7 bases from J, leaving 35 bases between. The CDR3 is 20 residues long. The germline V gene has CDR1 SGHRS and CDR2 YFSETQ. The chain's CDR3 is CASSPGLLPFDMEAGGTQYF. The CDR3 nucleotides read TGCGCCAGCAGCCCGGGCCTTCTCCCTTTCGATATGGAGGCCGGAGGGACCCAGTACTTC.

The chain recombines TRBV27 with TRBJ2-7; D remains ambiguous. Germline assignment: CDR1 MNHEY and CDR2 SMNVEV (reference sequence). Trimming stripped 2 bases from V and 0 bases from J, with 11 bases between. CDR3 length: 15 amino acids. The CDR3 DNA reads as TGTGCCAGCAGTTTAACGATTTGGTACTCCTACGAGCAGTACTTC. Its translation: CASSLTIWYSYEQYF.